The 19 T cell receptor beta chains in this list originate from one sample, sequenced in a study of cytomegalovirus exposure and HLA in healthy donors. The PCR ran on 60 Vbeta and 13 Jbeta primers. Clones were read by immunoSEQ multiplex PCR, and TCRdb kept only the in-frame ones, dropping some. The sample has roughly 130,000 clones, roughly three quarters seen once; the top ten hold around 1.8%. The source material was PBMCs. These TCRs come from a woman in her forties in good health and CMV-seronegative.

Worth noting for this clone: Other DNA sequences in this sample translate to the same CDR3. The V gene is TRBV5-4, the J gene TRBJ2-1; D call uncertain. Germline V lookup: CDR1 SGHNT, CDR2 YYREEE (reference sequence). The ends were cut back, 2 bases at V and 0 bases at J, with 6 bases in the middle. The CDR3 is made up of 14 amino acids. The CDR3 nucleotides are TGTGCCAGCAGCTTTGACTCCTCCTACAATGAGCAGTTCTTC. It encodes CASSFDSSYNEQFF.

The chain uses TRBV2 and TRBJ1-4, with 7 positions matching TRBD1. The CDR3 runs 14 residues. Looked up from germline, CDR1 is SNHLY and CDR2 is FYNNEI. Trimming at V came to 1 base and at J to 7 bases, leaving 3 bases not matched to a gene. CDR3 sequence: CASSEEGAGEKLFF. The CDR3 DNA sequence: TGTGCCAGCAGTGAAGAGGGGGCAGGTGAAAAACTGTTTTTT.

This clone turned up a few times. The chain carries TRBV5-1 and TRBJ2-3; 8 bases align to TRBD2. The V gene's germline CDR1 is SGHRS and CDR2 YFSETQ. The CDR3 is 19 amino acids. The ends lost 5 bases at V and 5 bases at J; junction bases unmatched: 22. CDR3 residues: CASSHWWVSGSPGEDTQYF. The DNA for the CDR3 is TGCGCCAGCAGTCACTGGTGGGTCAGCGGGAGCCCTGGGGAAGATACGCAGTATTTT.

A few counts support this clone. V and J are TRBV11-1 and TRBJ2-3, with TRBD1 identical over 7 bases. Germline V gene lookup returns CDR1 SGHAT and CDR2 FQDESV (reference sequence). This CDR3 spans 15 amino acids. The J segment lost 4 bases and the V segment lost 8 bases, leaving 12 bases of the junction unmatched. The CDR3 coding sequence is TGTGCCAGCGGCCCGTTAGACAGGGCCGCAGATACGCAGTATTTT. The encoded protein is CASGPLDRAADTQYF.

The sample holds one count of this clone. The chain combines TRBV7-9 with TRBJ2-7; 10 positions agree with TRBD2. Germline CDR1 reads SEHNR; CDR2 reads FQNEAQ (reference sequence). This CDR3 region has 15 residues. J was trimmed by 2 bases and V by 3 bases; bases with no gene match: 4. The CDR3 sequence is CASSLKAGGTYEQYF. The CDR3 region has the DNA TGTGCCAGCAGCTTGAAAGCGGGAGGGACCTACGAGCAGTACTTC.

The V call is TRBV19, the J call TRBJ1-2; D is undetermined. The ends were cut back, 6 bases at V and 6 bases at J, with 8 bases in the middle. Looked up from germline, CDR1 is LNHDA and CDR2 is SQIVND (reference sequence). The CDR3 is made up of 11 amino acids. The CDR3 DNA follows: TGTGCCAGTAGAGGCGGCGATGGCTACACCTTC. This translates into CASRGGDGYTF.

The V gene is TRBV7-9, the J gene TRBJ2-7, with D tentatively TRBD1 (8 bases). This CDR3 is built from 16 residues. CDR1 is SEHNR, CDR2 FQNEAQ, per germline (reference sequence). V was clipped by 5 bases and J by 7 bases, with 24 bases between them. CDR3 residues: CASSTDRGGLAGEQYF. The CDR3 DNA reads TGTGCCAGCAGCACCGACAGGGGAGGGCTCGCGGGGGAGCAGTACTTC.

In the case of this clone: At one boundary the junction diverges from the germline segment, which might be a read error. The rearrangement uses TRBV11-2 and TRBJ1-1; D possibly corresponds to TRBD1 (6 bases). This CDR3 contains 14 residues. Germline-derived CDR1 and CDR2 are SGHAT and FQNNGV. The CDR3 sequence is CASSARDMKTEAFF. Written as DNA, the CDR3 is TGTGCCAGCAGCGCCCGGGACATGAAGACTGAAGCTTTCTTT.

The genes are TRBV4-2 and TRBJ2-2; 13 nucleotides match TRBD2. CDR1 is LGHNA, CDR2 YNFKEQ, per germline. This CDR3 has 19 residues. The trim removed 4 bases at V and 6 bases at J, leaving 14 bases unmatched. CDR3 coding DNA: TGTGCCAGCAGCCTACAGGGTCTAACTAGCGGGAGGGCCCCCGGGGAGCTGTTTTTT. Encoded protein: CASSLQGLTSGRAPGELFF.

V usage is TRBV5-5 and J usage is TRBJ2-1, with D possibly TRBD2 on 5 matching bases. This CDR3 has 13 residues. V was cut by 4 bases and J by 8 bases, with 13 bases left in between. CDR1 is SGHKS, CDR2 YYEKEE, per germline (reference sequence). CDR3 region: CASSRGPLDEQFF. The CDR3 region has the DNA TGTGCCAGCAGCCGCGGGCCCTTAGATGAGCAGTTCTTC.

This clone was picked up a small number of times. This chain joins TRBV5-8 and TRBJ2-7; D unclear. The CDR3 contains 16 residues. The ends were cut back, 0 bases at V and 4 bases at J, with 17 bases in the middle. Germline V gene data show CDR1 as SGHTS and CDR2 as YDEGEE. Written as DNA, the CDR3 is TGTGCCAGCAGCTTGGGGGCAGGATTGTATCCTTACGAGCAGTACTTC. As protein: CASSLGAGLYPYEQYF.

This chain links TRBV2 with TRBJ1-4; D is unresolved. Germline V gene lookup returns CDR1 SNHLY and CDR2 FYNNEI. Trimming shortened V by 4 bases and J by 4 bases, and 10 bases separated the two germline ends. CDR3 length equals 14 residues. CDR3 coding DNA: TGTGCCAGCAGTGCCCGGGGATTTAATGAAAAACTGTTTTTT. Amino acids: CASSARGFNEKLFF.

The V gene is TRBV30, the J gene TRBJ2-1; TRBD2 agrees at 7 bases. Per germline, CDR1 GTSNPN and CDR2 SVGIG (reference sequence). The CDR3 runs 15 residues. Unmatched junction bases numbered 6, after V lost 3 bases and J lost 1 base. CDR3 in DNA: TGTGCCTGGAGGGACGGGAGGCCTTCCTACAATGAGCAGTTCTTC. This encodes CAWRDGRPSYNEQFF. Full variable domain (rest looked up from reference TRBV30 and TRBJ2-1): SQTIHQWPATLVQPVGSPLSLECTVEGTSNPNLYWYRQAAGRGLQLLFYSVGIGQISSEVPQNLSASRPQDRQFILSSKKLLLSDSGFYLCAWRDGRPSYNEQFFGPGTRLTVL.

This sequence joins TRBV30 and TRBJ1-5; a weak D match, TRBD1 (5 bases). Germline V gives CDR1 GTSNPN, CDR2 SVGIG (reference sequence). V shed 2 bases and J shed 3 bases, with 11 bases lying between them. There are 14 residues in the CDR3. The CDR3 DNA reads TGTGCCTGGAGTCGGAGACAGACCAATCAGCCCCAGCATTTT. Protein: CAWSRRQTNQPQHF.

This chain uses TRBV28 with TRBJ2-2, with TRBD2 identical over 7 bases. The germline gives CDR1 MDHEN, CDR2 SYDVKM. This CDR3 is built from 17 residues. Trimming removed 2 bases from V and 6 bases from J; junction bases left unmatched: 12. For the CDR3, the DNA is TGTGCCAGCAGTTTAGAGTCGGGCGGGAGTGTCGCCGGGGAGCTGTTTTTT. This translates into CASSLESGGSVAGELFF.

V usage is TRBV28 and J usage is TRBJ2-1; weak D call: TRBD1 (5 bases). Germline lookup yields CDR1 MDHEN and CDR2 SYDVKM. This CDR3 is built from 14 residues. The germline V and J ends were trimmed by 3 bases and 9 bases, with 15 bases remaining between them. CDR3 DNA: TGTGCCAGCAGTTTCATCAGGGTCTGGCGTGAGCAGTTCTTC. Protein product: CASSFIRVWREQFF. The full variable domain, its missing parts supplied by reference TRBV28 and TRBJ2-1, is DVKVTQSSRYLVKRTGEKVFLECVQDMDHENMFWYRQDPGLGLRLIYFSYDVKMKEKGDIPEGYSVSREKKERFSLILESASTNQTSMYLCASSFIRVWREQFFGPGTRLTVL.

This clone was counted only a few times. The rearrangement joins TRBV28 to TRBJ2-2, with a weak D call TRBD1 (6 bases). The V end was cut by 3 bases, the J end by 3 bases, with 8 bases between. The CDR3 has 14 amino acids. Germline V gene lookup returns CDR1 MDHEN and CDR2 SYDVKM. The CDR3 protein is CASSLTGDTGELFF. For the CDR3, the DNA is TGTGCCAGCAGTTTGACAGGAGACACCGGGGAGCTGTTTTTT.

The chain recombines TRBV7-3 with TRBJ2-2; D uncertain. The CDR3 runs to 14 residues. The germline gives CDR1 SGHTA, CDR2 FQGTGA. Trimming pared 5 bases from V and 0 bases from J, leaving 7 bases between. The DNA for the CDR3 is TGTGCCAGCAGCCGAGCGTCGAACACCGGGGAGCTGTTTTTT. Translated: CASSRASNTGELFF. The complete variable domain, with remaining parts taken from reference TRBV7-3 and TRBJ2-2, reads GAGVSQTPSNKVTEKGKYVELRCDPISGHTALYWYRQSLGQGPEFLIYFQGTGAADDSGLPNDRFFAVRPEGSVSTLKIQRTERGDSAVYLCASSRASNTGELFFGEGSRLTVL.

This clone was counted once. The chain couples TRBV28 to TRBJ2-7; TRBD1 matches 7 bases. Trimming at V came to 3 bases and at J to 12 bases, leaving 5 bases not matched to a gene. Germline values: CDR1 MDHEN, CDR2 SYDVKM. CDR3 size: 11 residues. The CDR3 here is CASSFTGESYF. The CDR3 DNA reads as TGTGCCAGCAGTTTCACAGGGGAGTCGTACTTC.